This T cell receptor beta chain was identified in a study of persistence of HIV-infected CD4 T cells. Study findings and constraints: Antigen-responding cells were enriched for degenerate expanded CDR3beta sequences.

The immunoSEQ assay was version 4, run in survey mode. Assay: immunoSEQ multiplex PCR; the TCRdb copy retains only in-frame clones and omits some. The sample consists of roughly 28,000 clones, around 80% of them appearing once. Stimulation used 9 to 10 ug/mL lysate from CMV-infected fibroblasts. CD40L/CD69 double-negative CD45RO-high memory CD4+ T cells were collected. With respect to this clone: Its antigen remains unknown.

The TCR comes from an adult woman with HIV who was CMV-seropositive. Sequenced material: CD4+ T cells sorted from PBMCs after approximately 20-hour stimulation, taken from a patient who received antiretroviral therapy.

CDR3 sequence (DNA): TGCGCCAGCAGCTTAGTCCAGGGAGGCACCGGGGAGCTGTTTTTT. It is translated as CASSLVQGGTGELFF. The J gene is TRBJ2-2, the V gene TRBV5-1; a weak D match, TRBD2 (6 bases). V shed 2 bases and J shed 4 bases, with 12 bases lying between them. The length of the CDR3 is 15 residues. CDR1 is SGHRS and CDR2 is YFSETQ in the germline V gene.